This T cell receptor (beta chain) was retrieved from a study of cytomegalovirus exposure and HLA in healthy donors. Broader study findings: The presence/absence work took it that sequencing depth was about the same across donors.

This CDR3 has 13 residues. The J segment lost 6 bases and the V segment lost 5 bases, leaving 6 bases of the junction unmatched. The germline gives CDR1 SNHLY, CDR2 FYNNEI. About this clone itself: Its antigen is undetermined.

The PCR had 60 Vbeta and 13 Jbeta primers. TCRdb keeps only in-frame clones here, not all; method: immunoSEQ multiplex PCR. The profile shows approximately 130,000 clones, 70% to 80% of them singletons. This clonotype was obtained from a man between 50 and 59 years old in good health and CMV-seronegative. The source material was PBMCs. The rearrangement joins TRBV2 to TRBJ2-5; 7 nucleotides align to TRBD1. CDR3 sequence (DNA): TGTGCCAGCAGTCCCGACAGGGCGAAGACCCAGTACTTC. Translation gives CASSPDRAKTQYF.